A selection of T cell receptor beta chains follows, all from one sample in a study of blood T cell repertoires in COVID-19. The repertoire was sequenced with immunoSEQ multiplex PCR; TCRdb's copy has only in-frame clones and lacks some. The sample shows over 200,000 clones, about 83% of them seen only once. The specimen sequenced was peripheral blood. Source of these receptors: a woman aged 30 to 39 with COVID-19, enrolled during active disease. Both conserved end residues are part of each CDR3. Each record gives: clone size, V gene, J gene, D gene, CDR3 protein, CDR3 DNA. D genes are given only for firm matches. A clone size is listed for some rows: how often the clone was seen (once, few, many), or a class if it is expanded.

clone size: .; V gene: TRBV24-1; J gene: TRBJ2-3; D gene: TRBD2; CDR3 protein: CATSDPSGGARDTQYF; CDR3 DNA: TGTGCCACCAGTGACCCTAGCGGGGGGGCTAGAGATACGCAGTATTTT
clone size: .; V gene: TRBV19; J gene: TRBJ2-5; D gene: TRBD1; CDR3 protein: CASSMAPGGWETQYF; CDR3 DNA: TGTGCCAGTAGTATGGCCCCAGGGGGCTGGGAGACCCAGTACTTC
clone size: once; V gene: TRBV6-2/TRBV6-3; J gene: TRBJ2-3; D gene: .; CDR3 protein: CASSPMREGTDTQYF; CDR3 DNA: TGTGCCAGCAGCCCCATGAGGGAAGGGACAGATACGCAGTATTTT
clone size: .; V gene: TRBV4-1; J gene: TRBJ1-1; D gene: .; CDR3 protein: CASSQDSEAPWSTEAFF; CDR3 DNA: TGCGCCAGCAGCCAAGATTCTGAGGCCCCCTGGAGCACTGAAGCTTTCTTT
clone size: few; V gene: TRBV10-3; J gene: TRBJ2-2; D gene: TRBD2; CDR3 protein: CAISEGLAGTTGELFF; CDR3 DNA: TGTGCCATCAGTGAGGGACTAGCGGGAACAACCGGGGAGCTGTTTTTT
clone size: .; V gene: TRBV19; J gene: TRBJ2-3; D gene: .; CDR3 protein: CASSIAREDTQYF; CDR3 DNA: TGTGCCAGTAGTATAGCCAGGGAAGATACGCAGTATTTT
clone size: .; V gene: TRBV21-1; J gene: TRBJ2-5; D gene: .; CDR3 protein: CASSKGSSGGAILETQYF; CDR3 DNA: TGTGCCAGCAGCAAAGGTTCAAGCGGGGGGGCCATCTTAGAGACCCAGTACTTC
clone size: .; V gene: TRBV28; J gene: TRBJ2-4; D gene: .; CDR3 protein: CASSNRVAKNIQYF; CDR3 DNA: TGTGCCAGCAGCAACAGGGTGGCCAAAAACATTCAGTACTTC
clone size: .; V gene: TRBV19; J gene: TRBJ2-1; D gene: TRBD2; CDR3 protein: CASSSVLAGVSNEQFF; CDR3 DNA: TGTGCCAGTAGCTCCGTACTAGCGGGAGTTTCCAATGAGCAGTTCTTC
clone size: .; V gene: TRBV2; J gene: TRBJ2-3; D gene: TRBD1; CDR3 protein: CASSKGQGLDDTQYF; CDR3 DNA: TGTGCCAGCAGTAAAGGACAGGGTCTAGACGATACGCAGTATTTT
clone size: .; V gene: TRBV10-3; J gene: TRBJ1-4; D gene: TRBD1; CDR3 protein: CAISESKWTGPGATNEKLFF; CDR3 DNA: TGTGCCATCAGTGAGTCGAAATGGACAGGCCCCGGCGCAACTAATGAAAAACTGTTTTTT
clone size: .; V gene: TRBV10-3; J gene: TRBJ1-2; D gene: TRBD1; CDR3 protein: CAISEPRDSYGYTF; CDR3 DNA: TGTGCCATCAGTGAGCCGAGGGACAGCTATGGCTACACCTTC
clone size: many; V gene: TRBV29-1; J gene: TRBJ2-7; D gene: .; CDR3 protein: CSVVLLAGSYEQYF; CDR3 DNA: TGCAGCGTTGTCCTACTAGCAGGGTCCTACGAGCAGTACTTC
clone size: .; V gene: TRBV5-1; J gene: TRBJ2-7; D gene: TRBD1; CDR3 protein: CASSLGTGDHEQYF; CDR3 DNA: TGCGCCAGCAGCTTGGGGACAGGGGATCACGAGCAGTACTTC
clone size: once; V gene: TRBV4-1; J gene: TRBJ1-6; D gene: .; CDR3 protein: CASSLTLQGSNSPLHF; CDR3 DNA: TGCGCCAGCAGCCTCACCCTACAGGGTAGTAATTCACCCCTCCACTTT
clone size: few; V gene: TRBV28; J gene: TRBJ1-2; D gene: TRBD1; CDR3 protein: CASSFPGQGGDGYTF; CDR3 DNA: TGTGCCAGCAGTTTCCCGGGCCAGGGGGGCGATGGCTACACCTTC
clone size: .; V gene: TRBV7-8; J gene: TRBJ2-1; D gene: TRBD2; CDR3 protein: CASSLTSVYNEQFF; CDR3 DNA: TGTGCCAGCAGCTTAACTAGCGTCTACAATGAGCAGTTCTTC
clone size: .; V gene: TRBV6-5; J gene: TRBJ2-1; D gene: TRBD2; CDR3 protein: CASTNGGGYNEQFF; CDR3 DNA: TGTGCCAGCACAAATGGGGGAGGGTACAATGAGCAGTTCTTC
clone size: few; V gene: TRBV4-2; J gene: TRBJ2-1; D gene: TRBD2; CDR3 protein: CASSQSSTSGLNEQFF; CDR3 DNA: TGTGCCAGCAGCCAAAGTTCTACTAGCGGCCTCAATGAGCAGTTCTTC
clone size: .; V gene: TRBV11-2; J gene: TRBJ2-3; D gene: .; CDR3 protein: CASSPRRGGTTDTQYF; CDR3 DNA: TGTGCCAGCAGCCCTCGGAGGGGGGGGACCACAGATACGCAGTATTTT
clone size: .; V gene: TRBV5-6; J gene: TRBJ2-7; D gene: TRBD1; CDR3 protein: CASSIGTGNEQYF; CDR3 DNA: TGTGCCAGCAGCATAGGGACAGGGAACGAGCAGTACTTC
clone size: .; V gene: TRBV6-1; J gene: TRBJ2-7; D gene: TRBD2; CDR3 protein: CASSGLAGRGEYEQYF; CDR3 DNA: TGTGCCAGCAGTGGACTAGCGGGAAGAGGGGAGTACGAGCAGTACTTC
clone size: .; V gene: TRBV6-2/TRBV6-3; J gene: TRBJ1-1; D gene: .; CDR3 protein: CASSYSTRTVPQDTEAFF; CDR3 DNA: TGTGCCAGCAGTTACTCTACACGGACCGTACCACAGGACACTGAAGCTTTCTTT
clone size: .; V gene: TRBV18; J gene: TRBJ1-1; D gene: .; CDR3 protein: CASSYSGRMNTEAFF; CDR3 DNA: TGTGCCAGCTCATATTCCGGGAGGATGAACACTGAAGCTTTCTTT
clone size: .; V gene: TRBV28; J gene: TRBJ1-3; D gene: TRBD1; CDR3 protein: CASSTPTGGGNTIYF; CDR3 DNA: TGTGCCAGCAGTACCCCGACAGGGGGAGGAAACACCATATATTTT
clone size: .; V gene: TRBV4-1; J gene: TRBJ2-1; D gene: TRBD1; CDR3 protein: CASSPGQGNDEQFF; CDR3 DNA: TGCGCCAGCAGCCCGGGACAGGGTAACGATGAGCAGTTCTTC
clone size: .; V gene: TRBV4-1; J gene: TRBJ2-3; D gene: TRBD2; CDR3 protein: CASSPRSGLATDTQYF; CDR3 DNA: TGCGCCAGCAGCCCGCGTTCAGGACTAGCAACAGATACGCAGTATTTT
clone size: .; V gene: TRBV11-2; J gene: TRBJ1-1; D gene: TRBD1; CDR3 protein: CASSPTTGMNTEAFF; CDR3 DNA: TGTGCCAGCAGCCCGACGACAGGGATGAACACTGAAGCTTTCTTT
clone size: .; V gene: TRBV30; J gene: TRBJ1-2; D gene: TRBD1; CDR3 protein: CAWSVGGQYGYTF; CDR3 DNA: TGTGCCTGGAGTGTTGGGGGACAGTATGGCTACACCTTC
clone size: .; V gene: TRBV5-1; J gene: TRBJ1-1; D gene: .; CDR3 protein: CASSPDRLEAFF; CDR3 DNA: TGCGCCAGCAGCCCTGACAGGCTTGAAGCTTTCTTT
clone size: .; V gene: TRBV19; J gene: TRBJ2-7; D gene: TRBD1; CDR3 protein: CASSPSTGVGGYEQYF; CDR3 DNA: TGTGCCAGTAGTCCATCTACAGGGGTTGGCGGCTACGAGCAGTACTTC
clone size: .; V gene: TRBV9; J gene: TRBJ2-5; D gene: TRBD2; CDR3 protein: CASSEGLAGPQETQYF; CDR3 DNA: TGTGCCAGCAGCGAGGGACTAGCGGGGCCCCAAGAGACCCAGTACTTC
clone size: .; V gene: TRBV4-3; J gene: TRBJ2-5; D gene: .; CDR3 protein: CASSQDYPLETQYF; CDR3 DNA: TGCGCCAGCAGCCAAGACTACCCTTTAGAGACCCAGTACTTC
clone size: once; V gene: TRBV10-3; J gene: TRBJ2-7; D gene: .; CDR3 protein: CAIKNGPYEQYF; CDR3 DNA: TGTGCCATCAAAAACGGTCCCTACGAGCAGTACTTC
clone size: .; V gene: TRBV4-3; J gene: TRBJ2-1; D gene: TRBD1; CDR3 protein: CASSQGQTGQGREQFF; CDR3 DNA: TGCGCCAGCAGCCAAGGCCAGACAGGGCAGGGAAGGGAGCAGTTCTTC
clone size: .; V gene: TRBV6-5; J gene: TRBJ2-4; D gene: .; CDR3 protein: CASSYSDVVGAQGQYF; CDR3 DNA: TGTGCCAGCAGTTACTCGGATGTGGTTGGCGCTCAGGGGCAGTACTTC
clone size: .; V gene: TRBV3-1/TRBV3-2; J gene: TRBJ2-5; D gene: .; CDR3 protein: CASSQVSRVQETQYF; CDR3 DNA: TGTGCCAGCAGCCAAGTTTCGCGGGTACAAGAGACCCAGTACTTC
clone size: .; V gene: TRBV27; J gene: TRBJ1-5; D gene: .; CDR3 protein: CASSSQGFYSNQPQHF; CDR3 DNA: TGTGCCAGCAGTTCACAGGGTTTCTATAGCAATCAGCCCCAGCATTTT
clone size: .; V gene: TRBV3-1/TRBV3-2; J gene: TRBJ2-1; D gene: .; CDR3 protein: CASSHGISYNEQFF; CDR3 DNA: TGTGCCAGCAGCCACGGGATTTCCTACAATGAGCAGTTCTTC
clone size: few; V gene: TRBV4-1; J gene: TRBJ1-1; D gene: .; CDR3 protein: CASSPTGTEAFF; CDR3 DNA: TGCGCCAGCAGCCCGACGGGGACTGAAGCTTTCTTT
clone size: .; V gene: TRBV6-5; J gene: TRBJ2-7; D gene: TRBD2; CDR3 protein: CASSLRGGQTYEQYF; CDR3 DNA: TGTGCCAGCAGCCTACGGGGGGGCCAGACCTACGAGCAGTACTTC
clone size: .; V gene: TRBV28; J gene: TRBJ1-2; D gene: .; CDR3 protein: CASSLRGAGNGYTF; CDR3 DNA: TGTGCCAGCAGTTTACGGGGGGCGGGTAATGGCTACACCTTC
clone size: .; V gene: TRBV6-4; J gene: TRBJ1-4; D gene: TRBD1; CDR3 protein: CASSDLMLRDRGTNEKLFF; CDR3 DNA: TGTGCCAGCAGTGACTTAATGCTCCGGGACAGGGGAACTAATGAAAAACTGTTTTTT